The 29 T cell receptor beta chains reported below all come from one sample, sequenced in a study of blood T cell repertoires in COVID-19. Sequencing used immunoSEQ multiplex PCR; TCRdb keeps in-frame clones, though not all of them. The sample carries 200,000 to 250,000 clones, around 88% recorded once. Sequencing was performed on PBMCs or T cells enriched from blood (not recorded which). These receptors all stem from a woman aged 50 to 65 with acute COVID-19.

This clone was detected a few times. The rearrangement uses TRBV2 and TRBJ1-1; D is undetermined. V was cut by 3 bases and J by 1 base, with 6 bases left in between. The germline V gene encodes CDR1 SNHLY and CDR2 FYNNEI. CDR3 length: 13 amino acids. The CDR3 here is CASSEAQNTEAFF. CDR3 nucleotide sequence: TGTGCCAGCAGTGAGGCCCAGAACACTGAAGCTTTCTTT.

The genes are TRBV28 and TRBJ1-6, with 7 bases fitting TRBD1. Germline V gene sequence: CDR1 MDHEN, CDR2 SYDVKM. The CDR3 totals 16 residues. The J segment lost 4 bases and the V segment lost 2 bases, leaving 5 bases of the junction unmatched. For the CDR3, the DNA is TGTGCCAGCAGTTTACTCAGGGGGGCTTATAATTCACCCCTCCACTTT. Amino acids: CASSLLRGAYNSPLHF.

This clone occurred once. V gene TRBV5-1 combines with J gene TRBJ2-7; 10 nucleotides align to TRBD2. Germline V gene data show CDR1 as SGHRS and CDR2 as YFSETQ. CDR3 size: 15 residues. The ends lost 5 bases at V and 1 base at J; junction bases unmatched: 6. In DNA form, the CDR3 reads TGCGCCAGCAGATTCGGGACTAGCGATTCCTACGAGCAGTACTTC. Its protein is CASRFGTSDSYEQYF.

The CDR3 nucleotides are TGCGCCAGCAGCTTGGGGGCGGGAGGGACTTTCAATGAGCAGTTCTTC. This gives the protein CASSLGAGGTFNEQFF. The chain couples TRBV5-1 to TRBJ2-1; TRBD2 matches 9 bases. This CDR3 is built from 16 residues. V trimming: 0 bases; J trimming: 6 bases; junction bases outside the gene matches: 7. Germline V gene lookup returns CDR1 SGHRS and CDR2 YFSETQ.

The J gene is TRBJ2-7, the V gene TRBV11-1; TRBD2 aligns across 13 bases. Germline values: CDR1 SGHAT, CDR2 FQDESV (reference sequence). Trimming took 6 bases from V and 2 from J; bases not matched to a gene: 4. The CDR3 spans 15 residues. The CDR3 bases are TGTGCCAGCAGGGGACTAGCGGGAAAGACCTACGAGCAGTACTTC. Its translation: CASRGLAGKTYEQYF.

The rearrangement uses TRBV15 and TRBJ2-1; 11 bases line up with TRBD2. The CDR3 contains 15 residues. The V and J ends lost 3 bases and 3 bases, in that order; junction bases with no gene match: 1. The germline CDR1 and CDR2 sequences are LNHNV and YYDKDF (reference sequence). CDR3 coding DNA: TGTGCCACCAGCAGGACTAGCGGGAACTACAATGAGCAGTTCTTC. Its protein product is CATSRTSGNYNEQFF.

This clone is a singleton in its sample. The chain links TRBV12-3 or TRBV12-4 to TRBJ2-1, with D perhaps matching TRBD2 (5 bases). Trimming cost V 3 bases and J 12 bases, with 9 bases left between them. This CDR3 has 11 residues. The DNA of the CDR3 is TGTGCCAGCAGTTTGGGCGGAGGGCAGTTCTTC. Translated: CASSLGGGQFF.

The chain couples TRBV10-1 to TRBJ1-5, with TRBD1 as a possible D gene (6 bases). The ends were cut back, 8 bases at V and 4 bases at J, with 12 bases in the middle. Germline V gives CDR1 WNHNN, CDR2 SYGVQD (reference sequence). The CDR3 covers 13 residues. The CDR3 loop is CASPGQGNQPQHF. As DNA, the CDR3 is TGCGCCAGCCCCGGCCAGGGGAATCAGCCCCAGCATTTT.

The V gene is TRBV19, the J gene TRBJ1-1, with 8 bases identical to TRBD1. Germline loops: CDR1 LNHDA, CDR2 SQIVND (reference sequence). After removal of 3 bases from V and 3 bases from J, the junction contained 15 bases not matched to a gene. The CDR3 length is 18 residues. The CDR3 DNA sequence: TGTGCCAGTAGTATGGGGGGGACAGGAATAGTTGGGGACACTGAAGCTTTCTTT. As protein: CASSMGGTGIVGDTEAFF. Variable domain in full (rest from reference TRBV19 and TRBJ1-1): DGGITQSPKYLFRKEGQNVTLSCEQNLNHDAMYWYRQDPGQGLRLIYYSQIVNDFQKGDIAEGYSVSREKKESFPLTVTSAQKNPTAFYLCASSMGGTGIVGDTEAFFGQGTRLTVV.

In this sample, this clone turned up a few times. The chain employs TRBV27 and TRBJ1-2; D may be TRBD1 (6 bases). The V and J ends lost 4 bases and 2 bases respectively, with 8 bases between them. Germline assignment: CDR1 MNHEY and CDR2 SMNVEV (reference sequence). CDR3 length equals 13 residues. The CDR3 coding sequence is TGTGCCAGCAGTTATACAGGGAACTATGGCTACACCTTC. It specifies CASSYTGNYGYTF.

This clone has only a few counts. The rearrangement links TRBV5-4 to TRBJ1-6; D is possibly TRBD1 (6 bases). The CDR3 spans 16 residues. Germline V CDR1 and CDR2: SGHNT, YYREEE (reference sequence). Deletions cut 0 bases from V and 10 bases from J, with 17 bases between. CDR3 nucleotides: TGTGCCAGCAGCTTGGATGGGGACCCCAGGGGATCACCCCTCCACTTT. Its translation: CASSLDGDPRGSPLHF.

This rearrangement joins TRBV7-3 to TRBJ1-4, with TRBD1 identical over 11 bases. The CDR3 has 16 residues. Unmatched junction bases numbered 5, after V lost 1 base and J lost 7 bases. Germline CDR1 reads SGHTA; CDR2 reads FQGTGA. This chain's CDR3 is CASSLRDRGVVEKLFF. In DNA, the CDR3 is TGTGCCAGCAGCTTAAGGGACAGGGGGGTAGTTGAAAAACTGTTTTTT.

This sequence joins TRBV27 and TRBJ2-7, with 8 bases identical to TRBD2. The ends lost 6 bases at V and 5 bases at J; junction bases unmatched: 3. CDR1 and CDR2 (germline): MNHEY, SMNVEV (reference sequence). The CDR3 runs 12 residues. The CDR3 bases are TGTGCCAGCAGGGAGCGGGAGAACGAGCAGTACTTC. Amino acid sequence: CASRERENEQYF.

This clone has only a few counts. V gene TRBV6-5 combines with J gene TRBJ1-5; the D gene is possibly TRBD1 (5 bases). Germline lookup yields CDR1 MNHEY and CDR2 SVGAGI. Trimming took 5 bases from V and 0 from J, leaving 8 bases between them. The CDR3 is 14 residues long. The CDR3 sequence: CASSTRGSNQPQHF. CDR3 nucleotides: TGTGCCAGCAGTACAAGGGGTAGCAATCAGCCCCAGCATTTT.

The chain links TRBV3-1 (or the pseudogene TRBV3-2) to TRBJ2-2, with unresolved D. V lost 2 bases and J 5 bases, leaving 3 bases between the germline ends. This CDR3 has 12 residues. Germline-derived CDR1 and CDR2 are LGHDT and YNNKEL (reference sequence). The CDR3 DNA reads TGTGCCAGCAGCCAATCAACCGGGGAGCTGTTTTTT. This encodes CASSQSTGELFF.

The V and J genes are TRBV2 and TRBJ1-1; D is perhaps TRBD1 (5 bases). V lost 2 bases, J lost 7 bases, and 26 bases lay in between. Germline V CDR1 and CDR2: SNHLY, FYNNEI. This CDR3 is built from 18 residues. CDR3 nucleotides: TGTGCCAGCAGTGAAATTGACGAGGAGGGCTATAGGGGCTATGAAGCTTTCTTT. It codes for CASSEIDEEGYRGYEAFF.

The CDR3 region has the DNA TGTGCCAGCAATCTGGGGGGGGTGGATGAGCAGTTCTTC. This sequence encodes CASNLGGVDEQFF. The chain is built from TRBV12-3 or TRBV12-4 and TRBJ2-1; 7 bases match TRBD2. This CDR3 has 13 amino acids. J was trimmed by 8 bases and V by 7 bases; bases with no gene match: 8.

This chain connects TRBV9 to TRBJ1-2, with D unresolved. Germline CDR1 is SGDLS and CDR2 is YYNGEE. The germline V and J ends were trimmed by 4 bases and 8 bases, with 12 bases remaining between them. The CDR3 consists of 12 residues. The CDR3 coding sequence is TGTGCCAGCAGCCAGATTAACCTGGGCTACACCTTC. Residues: CASSQINLGYTF.

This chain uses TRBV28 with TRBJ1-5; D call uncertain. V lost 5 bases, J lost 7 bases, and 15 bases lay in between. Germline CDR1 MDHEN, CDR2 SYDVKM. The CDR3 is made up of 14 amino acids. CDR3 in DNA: TGTGCCAGCAGTAATCAGGAGGAACCACAGCCCCAGCATTTT. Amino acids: CASSNQEEPQPQHF.

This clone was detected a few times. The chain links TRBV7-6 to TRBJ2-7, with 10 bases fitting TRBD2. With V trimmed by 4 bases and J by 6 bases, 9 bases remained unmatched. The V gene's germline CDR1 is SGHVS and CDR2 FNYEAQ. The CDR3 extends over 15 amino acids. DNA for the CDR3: TGTGCCAGCAGCTCTAAGCCTGGGACTAGCGTCGAGCAGTACTTC. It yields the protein CASSSKPGTSVEQYF.

The CDR3 spells CASSPRGDNEKLFF. CDR3 nucleotides: TGTGCCAGCAGCCCAAGGGGTGATAATGAAAAACTGTTTTTT. The V and J genes are TRBV6-5 and TRBJ1-4, with D possibly TRBD1 on 5 matching bases. Germline V gives CDR1 MNHEY, CDR2 SVGAGI. V was trimmed by 6 bases and J by 4 bases, leaving 12 bases between them. The CDR3 totals 14 residues.

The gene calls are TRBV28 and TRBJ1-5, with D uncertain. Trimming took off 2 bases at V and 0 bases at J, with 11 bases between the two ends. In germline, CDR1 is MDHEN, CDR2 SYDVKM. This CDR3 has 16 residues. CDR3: CASSLPQIYSNQPQHF. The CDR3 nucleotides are TGTGCCAGCAGTTTACCCCAGATATATAGCAATCAGCCCCAGCATTTT.

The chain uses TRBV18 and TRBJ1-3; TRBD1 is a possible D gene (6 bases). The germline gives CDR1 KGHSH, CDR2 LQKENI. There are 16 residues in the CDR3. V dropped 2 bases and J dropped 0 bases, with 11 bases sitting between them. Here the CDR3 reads CASSPDRTRSGNTIYF. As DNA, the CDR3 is TGTGCCAGCTCACCAGACAGGACCCGCTCTGGAAACACCATATATTTT.

CDR3 protein: CASSLGQGIREQFF. For the CDR3, the DNA is TGTGCCAGCTCACTGGGACAGGGGATACGTGAGCAGTTCTTC. V usage is TRBV18 and J usage is TRBJ2-1; 10 bases are a match to TRBD1. The V gene end was trimmed by 4 bases and the J gene end by 9 bases; junction bases not matched to a gene: 6. The germline CDR1 and CDR2 sequences are KGHSH and LQKENI. CDR3 length: 14 residues.

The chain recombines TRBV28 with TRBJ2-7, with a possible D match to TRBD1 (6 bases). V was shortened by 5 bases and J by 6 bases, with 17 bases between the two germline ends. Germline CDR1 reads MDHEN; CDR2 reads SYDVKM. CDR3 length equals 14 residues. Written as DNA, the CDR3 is TGTGCCAGCAGTACAATAGGGGGTCGGAGCGAGCAGTACTTC. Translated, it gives CASSTIGGRSEQYF.

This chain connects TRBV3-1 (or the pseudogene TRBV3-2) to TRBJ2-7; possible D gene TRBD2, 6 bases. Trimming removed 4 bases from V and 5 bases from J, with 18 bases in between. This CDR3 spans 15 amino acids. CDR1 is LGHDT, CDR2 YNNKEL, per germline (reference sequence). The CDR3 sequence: CASSPFSRGADEQYF. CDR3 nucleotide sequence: TGTGCCAGCAGCCCTTTTTCCCGCGGGGCCGACGAGCAGTACTTC.

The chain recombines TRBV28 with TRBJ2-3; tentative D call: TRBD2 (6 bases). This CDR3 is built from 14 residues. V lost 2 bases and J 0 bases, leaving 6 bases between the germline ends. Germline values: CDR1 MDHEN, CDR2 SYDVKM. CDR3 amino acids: CASSLGTSTDTQYF. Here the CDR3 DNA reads TGTGCCAGCAGTTTAGGGACTAGCACAGATACGCAGTATTTT.

This CDR3 reads CASNPLQPSSYEQYF. The CDR3 DNA reads as TGCGCCAGCAACCCTTTACAGCCGAGCTCCTACGAGCAGTACTTC. This chain joins TRBV5-1 and TRBJ2-7, with no clear D. From germline, CDR1 is SGHRS and CDR2 YFSETQ. This CDR3 has 15 amino acids. V lost 6 bases, J lost 0 bases, and 16 bases lay in between.

The CDR3 DNA is TGTGCCAGCAGCCGTCAGCGGGAGGACCAAGAGACCCAGTACTTC. Translated, it gives CASSRQREDQETQYF. The chain employs TRBV7-2 and TRBJ2-5; 9 bases align to TRBD2. The CDR3 totals 15 residues. V shed 5 bases, J shed 0 bases, and the junction held 4 bases outside the gene matches. Germline CDR1 and CDR2: SGHTA and FQGNSA.